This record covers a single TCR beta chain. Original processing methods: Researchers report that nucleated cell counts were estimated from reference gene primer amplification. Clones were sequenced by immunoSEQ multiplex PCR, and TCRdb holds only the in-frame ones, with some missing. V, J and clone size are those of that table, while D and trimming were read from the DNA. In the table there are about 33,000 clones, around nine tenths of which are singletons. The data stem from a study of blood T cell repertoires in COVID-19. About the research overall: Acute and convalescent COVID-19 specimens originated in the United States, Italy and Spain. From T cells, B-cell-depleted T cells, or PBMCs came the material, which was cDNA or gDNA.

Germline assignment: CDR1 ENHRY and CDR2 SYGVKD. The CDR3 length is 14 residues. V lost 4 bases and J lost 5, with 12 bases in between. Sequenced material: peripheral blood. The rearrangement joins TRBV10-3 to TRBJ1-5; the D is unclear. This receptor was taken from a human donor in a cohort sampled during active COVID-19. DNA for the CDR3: TGTGCCATCAGTGGCGCTCCTTCTGATCAGCCCCAGCATTTT. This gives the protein CAISGAPSDQPQHF.